The 18 T cell receptor beta chains below were found in one sample sequenced in a study of graft-versus-host responses after intestinal transplantation. Antigens of these TCRs are unknown. Measured with immunoSEQ multiplex PCR; TCRdb has only the in-frame clones, and not every one. The repertoire holds some 93,000 clones, with roughly 91% as singletons. The sample in question was unstimulated CD8+ T cells sorted from spleen or lymph node cells, obtained before intestinal transplant. These receptors were obtained from a human donor who received an intestinal transplant.

This clone was seen just once. This sequence joins TRBV6-5 and TRBJ2-6, with D unclear. This CDR3 is 15 amino acids long. Germline CDR1 is MNHEY and CDR2 is SVGAGI. Trimming cost V 2 bases and J 2 bases, with 7 bases left between them. CDR3: CASSYLVPGANVLTF. The CDR3 DNA sequence: TGTGCCAGCAGTTACCTAGTCCCTGGGGCCAACGTCCTGACTTTC.

The V call is TRBV28, the J call TRBJ1-4; tentatively, D is TRBD1 (5 bases). The CDR3 has 17 residues. Germline assignment: CDR1 MDHEN and CDR2 SYDVKM. Trimming stripped 4 bases from V and 5 bases from J, with 20 bases between. The CDR3 sequence is CASSSPPVGAVNEKLFF. The CDR3, as DNA: TGTGCCAGCAGTTCTCCCCCAGTTGGGGCGGTAAATGAAAAACTGTTTTTT.

The CDR3: CSVRTGDNQPQHF. CDR3 DNA: TGCAGCGTCCGGACAGGGGACAATCAGCCCCAGCATTTT. This chain joins TRBV29-1 and TRBJ1-5; 9 bases agree with TRBD1. With 6 bases clipped from V and 3 bases from J, the junction kept 3 bases outside the gene matches. CDR1 is SQVTM and CDR2 is ANQGSEA in the germline V gene. This CDR3 is 13 amino acids long. Variable domain in full (rest from reference TRBV29-1 and TRBJ1-5): SAVISQKPSRDICQRGTSLTIQCQVDSQVTMMFWYRQQPGQSLTLIATANQGSEATYESGFVIDKFPISRPNLTFSTLTVSNMSPEDSSIYLCSVRTGDNQPQHFGDGTRLSIL.

The J gene is TRBJ2-5, the V gene TRBV4-1; D is uncertain. The CDR3 sequence is 16 residues long. In germline, CDR1 is MGHRA, CDR2 YSYEKL. The V gene lost 1 base and the J gene lost 5 bases, with 17 bases spanning the gap. CDR3 sequence reads: CASSQVNSRYGETQYF. CDR3 coding DNA: TGCGCCAGCAGCCAAGTTAATTCTAGATATGGGGAGACCCAGTACTTC.

J is TRBJ2-5 and V is TRBV7-9; TRBD2 matches at 8 bases. The CDR3 runs 18 residues. CDR1 is SEHNR, CDR2 FQNEAQ, per germline (reference sequence). V was pared by 3 bases and J by 4 bases, with 16 bases of the junction left unmatched. The CDR3 DNA follows: TGTGCCAGCAGCTTGTGGCTAGCGGGTAATTTGTTTCGAGAGACCCAGTACTTC. Translating gives CASSLWLAGNLFRETQYF. The full variable domain, its missing parts supplied by reference TRBV7-9 and TRBJ2-5, is DTGVSQNPRHKITKRGQNVTFRCDPISEHNRLYWYRQTLGQGPEFLTYFQNEAQLEKSRLLSDRFSAERPKGSFSTLEIQRTEQGDSAMYLCASSLWLAGNLFRETQYFGPGTRLLVL.

V is TRBV19 and J is TRBJ2-1; 12 bases are shared with TRBD2. Germline CDR1 is LNHDA and CDR2 is SQIVND (reference sequence). This CDR3 comprises 18 residues. The V and J ends lost 6 bases and 8 bases, in that order; junction bases with no gene match: 17. CDR3 sequence (DNA): TGTGCCAGTAGGTCTAGCGGGGGGGGACACGCCCAGAACGATGAGCAGTTCTTC. It codes for CASRSSGGGHAQNDEQFF.

V is TRBV4-1 and J is TRBJ2-1; TRBD2 matches at 8 bases. Per the germline V gene, CDR1 is MGHRA and CDR2 is YSYEKL. J gave up 4 bases and V 0 bases, and 5 bases lay outside the gene matches. This CDR3 is built from 16 residues. The CDR3 here is CASSQEGGGLYNEQFF. As DNA, the CDR3 is TGCGCCAGCAGCCAAGAGGGCGGGGGGCTTTACAATGAGCAGTTCTTC.

V is TRBV5-6 and J is TRBJ2-2; possible D gene TRBD2, 6 bases. Germline CDR1 SGHDT, CDR2 YYEEEE. V was shortened by 2 bases and J by 6 bases, with 8 bases between the two germline ends. This CDR3 is built from 13 residues. The CDR3 protein is CASSLGGAGELFF. The CDR3 DNA is TGTGCCAGCAGCTTAGGCGGGGCCGGGGAGCTGTTTTTT.

This clone was seen once. In DNA form, the CDR3 reads TGTGCCAGCAGCGCCGAGCTTAGCTCCTACAATGAGCAGTTCTTC. Protein product: CASSAELSSYNEQFF. V usage is TRBV7-9 and J usage is TRBJ2-1; D is undetermined. Germline-derived CDR1 and CDR2 are SEHNR and FQNEAQ (reference sequence). This CDR3 comprises 15 residues. V lost 5 bases to trimming and J lost 0 bases, with 11 bases between them. The variable domain in full, completed from reference TRBV7-9 and TRBJ2-1, reads DTGVSQNPRHKITKRGQNVTFRCDPISEHNRLYWYRQTLGQGPEFLTYFQNEAQLEKSRLLSDRFSAERPKGSFSTLEIQRTEQGDSAMYLCASSAELSSYNEQFFGPGTRLTVL.

V gene TRBV28 combines with J gene TRBJ1-2, with D possibly being TRBD1 (6 bases). The germline V gene has CDR1 MDHEN and CDR2 SYDVKM. The V end lost 3 bases, the J end lost 7 bases, and 18 bases lay between the germline ends. This CDR3 has 15 amino acids. In DNA form, the CDR3 reads TGTGCCAGCAGTTTTCCAAACAGGGAGATCGGTGGCTACACCTTC. Its translation: CASSFPNREIGGYTF.

The V gene is TRBV7-9, the J gene TRBJ1-2; TRBD1 agrees at 8 bases. V gave up 7 bases and J gave up 5 bases; unmatched junction bases: 6. CDR1 is SEHNR and CDR2 is FQNEAQ in the germline V gene (reference sequence). The length of the CDR3 is 13 residues. In DNA form, the CDR3 reads TGTGCCAGCACCTATAGACAGGGGTATGGCTACACCTTC. Translated: CASTYRQGYGYTF.

V gene TRBV6-5 combines with J gene TRBJ2-7, with a possible D match to TRBD2 (5 bases). This CDR3 has 13 amino acids. Germline V gene sequence: CDR1 MNHEY, CDR2 SVGAGI. The V gene lost 6 bases and the J gene lost 5 bases, with 14 bases spanning the gap. CDR3 in amino acids: CASRGEGLHEQYF. CDR3 DNA: TGTGCCAGCAGGGGAGAGGGCTTGCACGAGCAGTACTTC.

The table lists this clone with a count of one. V usage is TRBV28 and J usage is TRBJ1-5, with D possibly TRBD1 on 6 matching bases. Germline V lookup: CDR1 MDHEN, CDR2 SYDVKM. V lost 5 bases and J lost 5, with 13 bases in between. CDR3 length: 14 residues. For the CDR3, the DNA is TGTGCCAGCAGTATAAACAGGGTCCATCAGCCCCAGCATTTT. It encodes CASSINRVHQPQHF.

V and J are TRBV30 and TRBJ2-7; maybe TRBD1 (5 bases). This CDR3 is built from 10 residues. Germline CDR1 and CDR2: GTSNPN and SVGIG (reference sequence). V was trimmed by 3 bases and J by 5 bases, leaving 5 bases between them. The CDR3 protein is CAWSRDEQYF. For the CDR3, the DNA is TGTGCCTGGAGCAGGGACGAGCAGTACTTC.

Worth noting for this clone: At the DNA level, this CDR3 is encoded by other sequences in the same sample as well. This chain connects TRBV5-4 to TRBJ2-7, with 9 bases matching TRBD1. The V gene end was trimmed by 2 bases and the J gene end by 3 bases; junction bases not matched to a gene: 3. Germline V lookup: CDR1 SGHNT, CDR2 YYREEE (reference sequence). This CDR3 spans 14 amino acids. CDR3 in amino acids: CASSFGQGSYEQYF. In DNA form, the CDR3 reads TGTGCCAGCAGCTTCGGACAGGGGAGCTACGAGCAGTACTTC. Full variable domain (remainder filled in from reference TRBV5-4 and TRBJ2-7): ETGVTQSPTHLIKTRGQQVTLRCSSQSGHNTVSWYQQALGQGPQFIFQYYREEENGRGNFPPRFSGLQFPNYSSELNVNALELDDSALYLCASSFGQGSYEQYFGPGTRLTVT.

The CDR3 protein is CASGHNERGLNEKLFF. DNA for the CDR3: TGTGCTAGTGGTCACAACGAGAGAGGGCTTAATGAAAAACTGTTTTTT. V gene TRBV12-5 combines with J gene TRBJ1-4; D is ambiguous. V was cut by 5 bases and J by 4 bases, with 17 bases left in between. Per germline, CDR1 LGHNT and CDR2 FRNRAP. The CDR3 totals 16 residues.

This clone was seen a single time. The rearrangement uses TRBV4-1 and TRBJ1-3, with D possibly TRBD1 on 6 matching bases. Germline assignment: CDR1 MGHRA and CDR2 YSYEKL. V lost 1 base to trimming and J lost 0 bases, with 7 bases between them. The CDR3 contains 15 residues. The CDR3 sequence: CASSQVGGSGNTIYF. The CDR3 DNA reads TGCGCCAGCAGCCAAGTAGGGGGCTCTGGAAACACCATATATTTT.

V and J are TRBV5-1 and TRBJ2-7, with 7 positions matching TRBD2. Trimming took 5 bases from V and 4 from J; bases not matched to a gene: 12. Germline values: CDR1 SGHRS, CDR2 YFSETQ. This CDR3 contains 15 residues. The CDR3 region is CASSLAGALLYEQYF. The CDR3 nucleotides are TGCGCCAGCAGTTTAGCGGGCGCGCTGTTATACGAGCAGTACTTC.